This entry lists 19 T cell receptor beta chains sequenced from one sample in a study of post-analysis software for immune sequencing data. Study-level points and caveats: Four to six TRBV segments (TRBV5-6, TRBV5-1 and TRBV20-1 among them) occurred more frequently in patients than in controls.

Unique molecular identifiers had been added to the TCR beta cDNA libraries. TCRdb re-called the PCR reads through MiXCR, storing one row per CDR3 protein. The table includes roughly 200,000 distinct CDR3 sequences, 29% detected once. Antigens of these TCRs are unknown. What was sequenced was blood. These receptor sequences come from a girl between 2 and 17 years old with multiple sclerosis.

The CDR3 reads CASTSRQGLNYGYTF. The DNA for the CDR3 is TGTGCCAGCACCTCTAGACAGGGCCTAAACTATGGCTACACCTTC. This chain joins TRBV7-2 and TRBJ1-2; the match to TRBD1 covers 7 bases. J lost 2 bases, V lost 7 bases, and 10 bases had no gene match. The V gene's germline CDR1 is SGHTA and CDR2 FQGNSA. The CDR3 has 15 amino acids.

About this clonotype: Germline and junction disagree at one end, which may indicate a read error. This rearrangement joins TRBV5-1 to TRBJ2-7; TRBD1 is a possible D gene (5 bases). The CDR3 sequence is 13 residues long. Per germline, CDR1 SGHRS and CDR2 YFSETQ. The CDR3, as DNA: TGCGCCAGCAGCTTCGACAGCTCCTACGAGCGGTACTTC. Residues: CASSFDSSYERYF.

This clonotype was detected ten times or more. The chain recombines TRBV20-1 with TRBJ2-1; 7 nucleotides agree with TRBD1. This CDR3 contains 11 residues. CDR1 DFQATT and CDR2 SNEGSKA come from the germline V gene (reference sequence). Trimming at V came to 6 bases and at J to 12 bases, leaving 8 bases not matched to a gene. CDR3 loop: CSAPGGMVQFF. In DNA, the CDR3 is TGCAGTGCCCCAGGGGGAATGGTGCAGTTCTTC.

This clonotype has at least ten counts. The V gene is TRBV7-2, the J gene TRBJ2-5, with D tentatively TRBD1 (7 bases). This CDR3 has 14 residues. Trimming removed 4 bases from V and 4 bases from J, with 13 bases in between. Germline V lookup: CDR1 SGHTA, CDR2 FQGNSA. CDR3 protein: CASSSDRRAETQYF. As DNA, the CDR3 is TGTGCCAGCAGCTCGGACAGGAGGGCAGAGACCCAGTACTTC.

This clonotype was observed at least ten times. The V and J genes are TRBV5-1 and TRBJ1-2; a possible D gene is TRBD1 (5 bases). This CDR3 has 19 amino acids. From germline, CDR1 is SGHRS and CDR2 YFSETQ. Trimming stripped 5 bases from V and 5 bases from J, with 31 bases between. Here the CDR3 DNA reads TGCGCCAGCAGTTCGTCCGGCGGGGCCAGAGGACTGACAAGTTATGGCTACACCTTC. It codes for CASSSSGGARGLTSYGYTF.

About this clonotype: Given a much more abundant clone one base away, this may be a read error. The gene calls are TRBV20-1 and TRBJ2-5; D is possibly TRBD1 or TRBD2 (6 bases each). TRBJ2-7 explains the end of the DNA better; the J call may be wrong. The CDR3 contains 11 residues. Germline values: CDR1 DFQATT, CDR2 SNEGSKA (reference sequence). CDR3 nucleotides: TGCAGTGCCGAGGGGGGCTACGAGCAGTACTTC. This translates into CSAEGGYEQYF.

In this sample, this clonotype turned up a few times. The CDR3 reads CASSPDPGPSNYGYTF. CDR3 DNA sequence: TGCGCCAGCAGCCCTGACCCGGGGCCCTCTAACTATGGCTACACCTTC. The J gene is TRBJ1-2, the V gene TRBV5-1; perhaps TRBD1 as D (5 bases). Trimming took 4 bases from V and 0 from J, leaving 16 bases between them. The CDR3 is 16 residues long. The V gene's germline CDR1 is SGHRS and CDR2 YFSETQ.

CDR3 protein: CASTGQGLTSGWVELFF. As DNA, the CDR3 is TGTGCCAGCACCGGACAGGGCCTGACTAGCGGATGGGTGGAGCTGTTTTTT. The chain has TRBV6-1 and TRBJ2-2; D is perhaps TRBD2 (9 bases). Trimming took off 7 bases at V and 10 bases at J, with 28 bases between the two ends. Germline CDR1 is MNHNS and CDR2 is SASEGT. The CDR3 loop spans 17 amino acids.

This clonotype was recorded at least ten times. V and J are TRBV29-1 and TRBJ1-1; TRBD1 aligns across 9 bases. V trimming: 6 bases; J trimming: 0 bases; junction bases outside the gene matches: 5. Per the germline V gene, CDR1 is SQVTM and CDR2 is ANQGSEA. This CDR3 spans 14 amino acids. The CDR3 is CSVGQGTVNTEAFF. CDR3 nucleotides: TGCAGCGTAGGACAGGGGACGGTGAACACTGAAGCTTTCTTT.

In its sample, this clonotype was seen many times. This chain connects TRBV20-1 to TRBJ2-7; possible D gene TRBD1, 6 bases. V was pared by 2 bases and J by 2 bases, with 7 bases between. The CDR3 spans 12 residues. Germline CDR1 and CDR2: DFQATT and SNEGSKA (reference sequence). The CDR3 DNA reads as TGCAGTGCTAGACGGACAGCCTACGAGCAGTACTTC. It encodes CSARRTAYEQYF.

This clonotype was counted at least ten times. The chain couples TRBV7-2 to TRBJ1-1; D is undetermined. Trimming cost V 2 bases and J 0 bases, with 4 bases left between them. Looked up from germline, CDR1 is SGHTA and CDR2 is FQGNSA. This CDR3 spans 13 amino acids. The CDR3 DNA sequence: TGTGCCAGCAGCTTAAAGGTGAACACTGAAGCTTTCTTT. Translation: CASSLKVNTEAFF.

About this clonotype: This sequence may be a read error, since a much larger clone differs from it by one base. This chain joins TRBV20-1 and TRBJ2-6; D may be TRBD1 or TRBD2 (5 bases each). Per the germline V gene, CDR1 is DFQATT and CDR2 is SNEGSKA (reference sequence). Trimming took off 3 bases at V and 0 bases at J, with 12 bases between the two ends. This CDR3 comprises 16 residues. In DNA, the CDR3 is TGCAGTGCTAGGAGGGGTCCTAGCTCTGGGGCCAACGTCCTGACTTTC. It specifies CSARRGPSSGANVLTF.

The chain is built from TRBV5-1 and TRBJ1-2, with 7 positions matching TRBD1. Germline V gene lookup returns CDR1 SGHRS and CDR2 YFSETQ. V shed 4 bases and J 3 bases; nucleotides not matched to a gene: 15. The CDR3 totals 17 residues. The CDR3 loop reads CASSELGTGVLDYGYTF. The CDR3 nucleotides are TGCGCCAGCAGCGAACTCGGTACAGGGGTTCTCGACTATGGCTACACCTTC.

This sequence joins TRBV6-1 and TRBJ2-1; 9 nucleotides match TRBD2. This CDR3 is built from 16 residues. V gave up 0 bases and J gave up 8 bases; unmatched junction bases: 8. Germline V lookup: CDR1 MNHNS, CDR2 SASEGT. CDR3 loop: CASSEAALAGSHEQFF. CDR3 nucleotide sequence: TGTGCCAGCAGTGAAGCGGCACTAGCGGGTAGCCATGAGCAGTTCTTC.

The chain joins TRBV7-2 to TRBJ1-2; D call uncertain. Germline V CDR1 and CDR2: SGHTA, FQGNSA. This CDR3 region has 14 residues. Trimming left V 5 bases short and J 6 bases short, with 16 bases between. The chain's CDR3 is CASSPTFGSDGYTF. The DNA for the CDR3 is TGTGCCAGCAGCCCCACATTTGGGTCAGATGGCTACACCTTC. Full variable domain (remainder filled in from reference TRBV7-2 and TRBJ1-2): GAGVSQSPSNKVTEKGKDVELRCDPISGHTALYWYRQSLGQGLEFLIYFQGNSAPDKSGLPSDRFSAERTGGSVSTLTIQRTQQEDSAVYLCASSPTFGSDGYTFGSGTRLTVV.

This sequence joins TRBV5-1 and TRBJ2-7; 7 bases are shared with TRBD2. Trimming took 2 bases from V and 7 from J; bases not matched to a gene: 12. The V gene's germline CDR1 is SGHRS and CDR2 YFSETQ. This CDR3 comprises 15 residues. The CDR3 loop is CASSFRAPGGNEQYF. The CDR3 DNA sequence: TGCGCCAGCAGCTTTAGGGCACCCGGGGGGAATGAGCAGTACTTC.

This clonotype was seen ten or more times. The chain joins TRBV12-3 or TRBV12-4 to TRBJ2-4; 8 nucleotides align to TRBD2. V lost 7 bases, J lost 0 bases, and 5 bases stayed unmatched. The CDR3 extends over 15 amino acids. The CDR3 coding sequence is TGTGCCAGCACCATAGCGGGGCTAGCCAAAAACATTCAGTACTTC. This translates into CASTIAGLAKNIQYF.

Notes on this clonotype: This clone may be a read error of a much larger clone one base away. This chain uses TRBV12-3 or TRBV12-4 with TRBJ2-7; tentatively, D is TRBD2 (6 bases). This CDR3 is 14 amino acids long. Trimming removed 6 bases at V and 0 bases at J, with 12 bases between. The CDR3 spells CASRLDGSSYEQYF. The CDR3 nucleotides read TGTGCCAGCAGGTTGGACGGGAGCTCCTACGAGCAGTACTTC.

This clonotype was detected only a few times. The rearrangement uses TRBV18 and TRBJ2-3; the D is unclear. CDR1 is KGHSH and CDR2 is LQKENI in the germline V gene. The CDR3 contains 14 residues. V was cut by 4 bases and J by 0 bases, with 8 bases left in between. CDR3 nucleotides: TGTGCCAGCTCACGGGCCCTCAGCACAGATACGCAGTATTTT. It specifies CASSRALSTDTQYF.